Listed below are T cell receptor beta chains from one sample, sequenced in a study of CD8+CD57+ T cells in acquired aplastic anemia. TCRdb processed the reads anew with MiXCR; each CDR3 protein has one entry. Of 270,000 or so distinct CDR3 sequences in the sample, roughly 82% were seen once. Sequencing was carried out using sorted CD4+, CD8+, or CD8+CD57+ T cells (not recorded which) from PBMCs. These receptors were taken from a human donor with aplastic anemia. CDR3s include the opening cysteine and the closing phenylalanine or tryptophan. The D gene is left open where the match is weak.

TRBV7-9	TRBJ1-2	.	CASSPRPTHYGYSYTF
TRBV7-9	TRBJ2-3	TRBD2	CASSLPGGGGTEYF
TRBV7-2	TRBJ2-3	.	CASSAVQGQTQAF
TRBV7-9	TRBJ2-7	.	CAGREAGGGPYLEYF
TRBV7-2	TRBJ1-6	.	CASSLARALAPLHF
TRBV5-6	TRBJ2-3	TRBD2	CASSLERGGSRNTQYF
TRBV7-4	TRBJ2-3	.	CASSSGLRGEAVLF
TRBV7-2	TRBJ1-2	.	CASSPGGPAFVRSNTF
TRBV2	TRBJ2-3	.	CASGVRGTDTQYF
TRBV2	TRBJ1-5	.	CASSVGAARNPPQHF
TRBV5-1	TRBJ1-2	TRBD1	CASSLDRGTYGYTF
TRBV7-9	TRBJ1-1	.	CASSARGAEEKFDAFF
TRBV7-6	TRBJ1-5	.	CASSSGRALSPLHHF
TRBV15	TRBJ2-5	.	CATSRGREIETQYF
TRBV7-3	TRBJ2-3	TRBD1	CASSQGQGGSPLYF
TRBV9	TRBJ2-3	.	CASGDRGAEGQYF
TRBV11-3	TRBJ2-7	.	CASSLDLTGRFLDEQYF
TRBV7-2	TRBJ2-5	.	CASSLVVGGETLYF
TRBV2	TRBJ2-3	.	CASGVEGTNTQYF
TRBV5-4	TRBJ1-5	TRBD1	CASSFTSQGAKQPQHF
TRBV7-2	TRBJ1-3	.	CASSLIAAGSSGNTIYF
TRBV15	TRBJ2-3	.	CASRAATTSTDTQYF
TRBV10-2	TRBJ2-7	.	CASSESRIGNSPLHF
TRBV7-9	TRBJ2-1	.	CASSAHDTEDCGPQFF
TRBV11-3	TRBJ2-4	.	CASSLARTIQYF
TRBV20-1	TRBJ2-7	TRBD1	CSARDSEGVYEQYF
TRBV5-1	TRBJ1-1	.	CASSVYSINTTEAFF
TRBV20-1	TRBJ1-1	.	CSASSWGLGAEAFF
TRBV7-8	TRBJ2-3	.	CASSLAGGPATQQYF
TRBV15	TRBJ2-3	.	CATTADSSTDTQYF
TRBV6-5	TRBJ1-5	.	CASRREHQPQHF
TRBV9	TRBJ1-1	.	CASSLGSGGAYFFF
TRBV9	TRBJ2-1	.	CASSEGGGNGKYQQFF
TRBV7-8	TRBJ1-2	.	CASSSRDGGLAYGYTF
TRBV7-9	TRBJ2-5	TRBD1	CAGQGASETQNFGF
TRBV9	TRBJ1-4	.	CASGEAGNIQYFVF
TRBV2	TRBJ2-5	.	CASGRTPVLETQYF
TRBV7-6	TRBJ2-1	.	CASIRQSHNEQFF
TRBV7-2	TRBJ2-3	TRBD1	CASSPPGGRTDMQYF
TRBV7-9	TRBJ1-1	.	CASSFEGGTGALAFF
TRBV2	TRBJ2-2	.	CASSEGPRGTGELFF
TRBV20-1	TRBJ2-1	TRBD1	CSARDRGQGSYNEQFF
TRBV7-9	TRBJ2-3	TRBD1	CASSGGQGTDTQYF